This T cell receptor beta chain was recovered during a study of cytomegalovirus exposure and HLA in healthy donors. Germline V gene data show CDR1 as LNHDA and CDR2 as SQIVND (reference sequence). V dropped 3 bases and J dropped 5 bases, with 14 bases sitting between them. The CDR3 is 15 residues long. The PCR used 60 Vbeta and 13 Jbeta primers. The method was immunoSEQ multiplex PCR; TCRdb's version includes in-frame clones alone and lacks a portion of them. Of about 130,000 clones listed, roughly four fifths are singletons. Despite likely unrecorded immune exposures, the donors were nominally healthy at the time of sampling. This clone was observed a few times. The antigen remains undetermined. Study-wide results and caveats: Cytomegalovirus association was assigned to 150 to 200 TCR beta chains. Productive status was seen about 90% or about 30% of the time for most TCR beta V segments in an earlier analysis. Solely CMV serostatus was available to characterize immune exposure.

The specimen was PBMCs. The gene calls are TRBV19 and TRBJ2-1, with a tentative D call TRBD1 (6 bases). The clonotype was recovered from a man aged 30 to 45 in good health and CMV-seronegative. The CDR3 nucleotides read TGTGCCAGTAGTATTTCCCTTAGGGGGAACAATGAGCAGTTCTTC. Residues: CASSISLRGNNEQFF.